These T cell receptor beta chains were read from a single sample in a study of OX40 agonist ivuxolimab in advanced cancers. Profiled with immunoSEQ multiplex PCR; TCRdb holds only in-frame clones, not every one. This sample has 55,000 to 65,000 clones, with about nine tenths found just once. Here the sequenced sample was CD4+ or CD8+ T cells sorted from blood, taken in a trial of the OX40 agonist ivuxolimab. The receptors come from an adult with an advanced solid tumor such as melanoma, head and neck, liver or kidney cancer. The conserved cysteine and the conserved F or W are not part of the CDR3 here. Fields, in order: clone size, V gene, CDR3 protein. Clone size, where shown, is once, few, many, or a class for clones that have expanded.

>.|TRBV13
ASSHQGLEQF
>.|TRBV5-4
ASSSGQGYTDTQY
>.|TRBV6-1
ASSEARQGAPEAF
>once|TRBV27
ASRTGGVNIQY
>.|TRBV6-5
ASSHSTEAF
>.|TRBV13
ASSVRGGQTDTQY
>.|TRBV6-5
ASGGTSQDEQY
>.|TRBV2
ASSELYSGTDTNEKLF
>.|TRBV9
ASSSQGNHGYT
>.|TRBV13
ASSLVSYEQY
>.|TRBV19
ASSMSGGSEQF
>.|TRBV19
ASSTSGVTYNEQF
>.|TRBV5-8
ASSSLSGSSYEQY
>.|TRBV30
AWHNILEGELF
>.|TRBV27
ASSPRRQGSGYT
>once|TRBV6-1
ASSEGGARGYT
>once|TRBV5-1
ASSLKRPGYTGELF
>.|TRBV6-1
ASSATGTGDGGGYGYT
>few|TRBV6-5
ASGRWNEKTQY
>.|TRBV5-6
ASSSTGTGRGYT
>.|TRBV4-2
ASSQDNKGRTLGDTDTQY
>once|TRBV27
ASNAGTGGAGYT